Below are 17 T cell receptor beta chains sequenced from a single sample in a study of blood T cell repertoires in COVID-19. The protocol was immunoSEQ multiplex PCR, while the TCRdb copy is restricted to in-frame clones and leaves out a portion. The table has about 170,000 clones, roughly 78% seen once. The sequenced sample was PBMCs or T cells enriched from blood (not recorded which). The source is a woman aged 70 to 79 in a cohort exposed to, infected with or recovered from COVID-19 (not recorded which).

This chain connects TRBV7-3 to TRBJ2-2; D unclear. This CDR3 has 13 amino acids. The ends were cut back, 3 bases at V and 8 bases at J, with 10 bases in the middle. Germline CDR1 is SGHTA and CDR2 is FQGTGA. The CDR3, as DNA: TGTGCCAGCAGCTTTACCCGGTCGGGGGAGCTGTTTTTT. Protein: CASSFTRSGELFF.

The chain is built from TRBV11-3 and TRBJ2-1; 12 bases agree with TRBD2. The junction had 16 bases not matched to a gene; V was cut back by 2 bases and J by 8 bases. The CDR3 contains 19 residues. The germline gives CDR1 SGHNT, CDR2 YENEEA. CDR3 sequence (DNA): TGTGCCAGCAGCTTAAGTTTCGCGATGGCTAGCGGGAGGGCCCATGAGCAGTTCTTC. Its protein is CASSLSFAMASGRAHEQFF.

The chain links TRBV9 to TRBJ2-1; D remains unclear. V lost 4 bases and J lost 0, with 8 bases in between. This CDR3 spans 14 amino acids. Germline CDR1 and CDR2: SGDLS and YYNGEE. In nucleotides, the CDR3 is TGTGCCAGCAGCCTAGGCGGCTCCTACAATGAGCAGTTCTTC. Residues: CASSLGGSYNEQFF.

V and J are TRBV20-1 and TRBJ1-1; no reliable D call. The V gene lost 1 base and the J gene lost 6 bases, with 6 bases spanning the gap. The germline CDR1 and CDR2 sequences are DFQATT and SNEGSKA (reference sequence). The CDR3 covers 11 residues. Written as DNA, the CDR3 is TGCAGTGCTAGAGTGGAGGCTGAAGCTTTCTTT. As protein: CSARVEAEAFF.

The genes are TRBV30 and TRBJ1-1; the D gene is possibly TRBD1 (5 bases). Germline lookup yields CDR1 GTSNPN and CDR2 SVGIG (reference sequence). Between the trimmed V and J ends, which lost 2 bases and 5 bases, there was a span of 12 bases. This CDR3 is built from 13 residues. The CDR3 region has the DNA TGTGCCTGGAGTCTCGACAGTAGGACTGAAGCTTTCTTT. Protein: CAWSLDSRTEAFF.

The rearrangement uses TRBV7-2 and TRBJ2-5, with a tentative D call TRBD1 (5 bases). Looked up from germline, CDR1 is SGHTA and CDR2 is FQGNSA. The CDR3 totals 15 residues. Trimming took off 2 bases at V and 7 bases at J, with 17 bases between the two ends. The CDR3 region has the DNA TGTGCCAGCAGCTTATATCCAGGGCTGTCCTGGACCCAGTACTTC. Amino acids: CASSLYPGLSWTQYF. The full variable domain, in which reference TRBV7-2 and TRBJ2-5 provide the parts outside the CDR3, is GAGVSQSPSNKVTEKGKDVELRCDPISGHTALYWYRQSLGQGLEFLIYFQGNSAPDKSGLPSDRFSAERTGGSVSTLTIQRTQQEDSAVYLCASSLYPGLSWTQYFGPGTRLLVL.

This chain's CDR3 is CAISRGSYEQYF. As DNA, the CDR3 is TGTGCCATCAGCAGGGGGTCCTACGAGCAGTACTTC. The chain combines TRBV10-3 with TRBJ2-7; the match to TRBD1 covers 7 bases. Germline CDR1 reads ENHRY; CDR2 reads SYGVKD. J was trimmed by 1 base and V by 6 bases; bases with no gene match: 0. The CDR3 covers 12 residues.

The J gene is TRBJ1-6, the V gene TRBV5-1; D unresolved. Trimming left V 5 bases short and J 1 base short, with 10 bases between. CDR1 is SGHRS, CDR2 YFSETQ, per germline. This CDR3 is 15 amino acids long. The CDR3 DNA reads TGCGCCAGCAGGGAGACTGCATCCTATAATTCACCCCTCCACTTT. It encodes CASRETASYNSPLHF.

The chain couples TRBV18 to TRBJ2-7; 8 nucleotides agree with TRBD2. There are 13 residues in the CDR3. The J segment lost 4 bases and the V segment lost 2 bases, leaving 1 base of the junction unmatched. Germline CDR1 is KGHSH and CDR2 is LQKENI. The CDR3 reads CASSPAGGYEQYF. CDR3 DNA sequence: TGTGCCAGCTCACCAGCGGGAGGATACGAGCAGTACTTC.

V gene TRBV5-1 combines with J gene TRBJ2-7, with TRBD2 identical over 8 bases. Germline lookup yields CDR1 SGHRS and CDR2 YFSETQ. The CDR3 runs to 15 residues. V lost 3 bases to trimming and J lost 7 bases; unmatched junction nucleotides: 12. The CDR3 DNA follows: TGCGCCAGCAGCTCTACTAGCGGACCACACGGGGAGCAGTACTTC. Translating it yields CASSSTSGPHGEQYF.

The chain joins TRBV3-1 (or the pseudogene TRBV3-2) to TRBJ2-7; D might be TRBD2 (6 bases). The CDR3 sequence is 14 residues long. V was cut by 4 bases and J by 2 bases, with 12 bases left in between. CDR1 and CDR2 from the germline V gene are LGHDT and YNNKEL (reference sequence). The CDR3 nucleotides read TGTGCCAGCAGCCTCCTAGCGACCCCCTACGAGCAGTACTTC. Translation gives CASSLLATPYEQYF.

This sequence joins TRBV27 and TRBJ1-2, with D maybe TRBD1 (6 bases). The CDR3 spans 17 residues. CDR1 is MNHEY, CDR2 SMNVEV, per germline (reference sequence). Deletions cut 4 bases from V and 2 bases from J, with 20 bases between. Here the CDR3 DNA reads TGTGCCAGCAGTTCCCCATCACGAGGACAGAACAACTATGGCTACACCTTC. This gives the protein CASSSPSRGQNNYGYTF.

The chain couples TRBV10-3 to TRBJ2-1; the match to TRBD2 covers 9 bases. The CDR3 sequence is 13 residues long. Germline CDR1 ENHRY, CDR2 SYGVKD. V shed 7 bases, J shed 7 bases, and the junction held 5 bases outside the gene matches. The chain's CDR3 is CAITASGANEQFF. CDR3 nucleotide sequence: TGTGCCATCACGGCTAGCGGGGCTAATGAGCAGTTCTTC.

The V call is TRBV28, the J call TRBJ1-2; D gene ambiguous. The CDR3 runs to 11 residues. With 11 bases removed from V and 8 bases from J, the gap between germline ends came to 15 bases. In germline, CDR1 is MDHEN, CDR2 SYDVKM. Written as DNA, the CDR3 is TGTGCCGAAGGAGGGTCTCGAGGCTACACCTTC. Encoded protein: CAEGGSRGYTF.

This chain joins TRBV24-1 and TRBJ2-3; TRBD2 matches at 7 bases. Germline V gives CDR1 KGHDR, CDR2 SFDVKD. With V trimmed by 4 bases and J by 1 base, 4 bases remained unmatched. The length of the CDR3 is 15 residues. CDR3 in DNA: TGTGCCACCAGTGAACGAGCGGGACGCACAGATACGCAGTATTTT. It is translated as CATSERAGRTDTQYF.

The V call is TRBV27, the J call TRBJ2-7; D unclear. The CDR3 consists of 13 residues. The germline V gene has CDR1 MNHEY and CDR2 SMNVEV (reference sequence). With 3 bases removed from V and 4 bases from J, the gap between germline ends came to 10 bases. This CDR3 reads CASSFSGTYEQYF. In DNA form, the CDR3 reads TGTGCCAGCAGTTTCTCAGGCACTTACGAGCAGTACTTC.

The chain employs TRBV5-5 and TRBJ2-7, with 7 bases matching TRBD2. Trimming cost V 4 bases and J 6 bases; bases outside gene matches: 16. Germline V lookup: CDR1 SGHKS, CDR2 YYEKEE (reference sequence). This CDR3 spans 16 amino acids. CDR3 amino acids: CASSPDGGSRASEQYF. The DNA of the CDR3 is TGTGCCAGCAGCCCTGATGGCGGGAGTCGCGCATCCGAGCAGTACTTC.